This T cell receptor (beta chain) stems from a study of T cell responses to AZD1222 COVID-19 vaccine. This clone was detected a few times. Its specificity is not known. The repertoire was sequenced with immunoSEQ multiplex PCR; TCRdb's copy has only in-frame clones and lacks some. The sample gives about 140,000 clones, more than 70% of which show up once; approximately 5% is in the top ten. Study-level results: Without day 14 samples, only post-peak T cell repertoires were studied.

From germline, CDR1 is MNHEY and CDR2 SMNVEV (reference sequence). V lost 0 bases and J 7 bases, leaving 15 bases between the germline ends. The CDR3 is 16 amino acids. The receptor was derived from an adult who received the AZD1222 COVID-19 vaccine. This specimen was peripheral blood, taken 28 days after the second AZD1222 dose. The rearrangement uses TRBV27 and TRBJ2-2; D unclear. This CDR3 is CASSLSAGQRNGELFF. The CDR3 DNA reads as TGTGCCAGCAGTTTATCGGCCGGGCAGAGGAACGGGGAGCTGTTTTTT.